This passage covers 23 T cell receptor beta chains from one sample sequenced in a study of T cell responses to AZD1222 COVID-19 vaccine. Sequenced by immunoSEQ multiplex PCR; TCRdb stores in-frame clones only, minus some. This sample has 150,000 or so clones, with around 88% found just once. The sample in question was peripheral blood, obtained on day 0 of AZD1222 vaccination. Every receptor here comes from an adult in good health.

The chain has TRBV25-1 and TRBJ2-7; no clear D gene. CDR3 length equals 12 residues. Germline CDR1 and CDR2: MGHDK and SYGVNS. V was shortened by 5 bases and J by 7 bases, with 12 bases between the two germline ends. The CDR3 reads CASSKGWLEQYF. In DNA, the CDR3 is TGTGCCAGCAGTAAAGGGTGGCTTGAGCAGTACTTC.

The rearrangement joins TRBV7-9 to TRBJ2-2, with D maybe TRBD2 (6 bases). This CDR3 contains 18 residues. V lost 1 base to trimming and J lost 1 base, with 16 bases between them. Germline V lookup: CDR1 SEHNR, CDR2 FQNEAQ (reference sequence). CDR3 DNA: TGTGCCAGCAGCTTAGGGGCAGGGTGGAGGGAGAACACCGGGGAGCTGTTTTTT. Translation gives CASSLGAGWRENTGELFF.

The chain employs TRBV7-9 and TRBJ2-2; either TRBD1 or TRBD2 may fit D (5 bases each). CDR1 is SEHNR, CDR2 FQNEAQ, per germline (reference sequence). V lost 3 bases and J lost 4, with 12 bases in between. The CDR3 is made up of 15 amino acids. CDR3 residues: CASSFLGATTGELFF. The DNA for the CDR3 is TGTGCCAGCAGCTTCCTCGGGGCCACCACCGGGGAGCTGTTTTTT.

The V call is TRBV6-5, the J call TRBJ2-7, with D possibly TRBD1 on 5 matching bases. The V gene lost 3 bases and the J gene lost 2 bases, with 11 bases spanning the gap. Germline lookup yields CDR1 MNHEY and CDR2 SVGAGI. CDR3 length: 14 amino acids. In DNA, the CDR3 is TGTGCCAGCAGTTATCAGGGCTACACCTACGAGCAGTACTTC. Protein: CASSYQGYTYEQYF.

The chain couples TRBV5-1 to TRBJ1-2; no firm D call. Germline loops: CDR1 SGHRS, CDR2 YFSETQ. This CDR3 is built from 12 residues. V lost 5 bases to trimming and J lost 0 bases, with 5 bases between them. The CDR3 loop is CASSSSNYGYTF. CDR3 DNA sequence: TGCGCCAGCAGTAGTTCTAACTATGGCTACACCTTC.

The CDR3 here is CATSRVGGRTDTQYF. In DNA form, the CDR3 reads TGTGCCACCAGCAGAGTGGGGGGGAGGACAGATACGCAGTATTTT. This sequence joins TRBV15 and TRBJ2-3, with 7 bases lining up with TRBD2. The germline V gene has CDR1 LNHNV and CDR2 YYDKDF (reference sequence). Trimming took 1 base from V and 3 from J; bases not matched to a gene: 4. The CDR3 loop spans 15 amino acids.

The V call is TRBV15, the J call TRBJ2-7; 7 bases fit TRBD1. The CDR3 spans 17 residues. V was clipped by 1 base and J by 1 base; unmatched bases: 10. CDR1 LNHNV and CDR2 YYDKDF come from the germline V gene (reference sequence). CDR3 in amino acids: CATSRATTGMGSYEQYF. The CDR3 DNA is TGTGCCACCAGCAGAGCTACGACAGGGATGGGGTCCTACGAGCAGTACTTC.

This clone was detected a few times. This chain links TRBV7-2 with TRBJ2-5; a weak D match, TRBD1 (5 bases). V was pared by 1 base and J by 2 bases, with 11 bases between. CDR1 and CDR2 from the germline V gene are SGHTA and FQGNSA. This CDR3 has 15 residues. The DNA of the CDR3 is TGTGCCAGCAGCTTAGTTCCAGGGATACAAGAGACCCAGTACTTC. It translates to CASSLVPGIQETQYF. Supplemented by reference TRBV7-2 and TRBJ2-5, the full variable domain reads GAGVSQSPSNKVTEKGKDVELRCDPISGHTALYWYRQSLGQGLEFLIYFQGNSAPDKSGLPSDRFSAERTGGSVSTLTIQRTQQEDSAVYLCASSLVPGIQETQYFGPGTRLLVL.

J is TRBJ1-5 and V is TRBV7-9; 10 positions agree with TRBD1. The CDR3 is made up of 15 amino acids. Germline assignment: CDR1 SEHNR and CDR2 FQNEAQ (reference sequence). With 10 bases clipped from V and 8 bases from J, the junction kept 14 bases outside the gene matches. In DNA form, the CDR3 reads TGTGCCACCCCCGCCCAGGGGACAGGGGCGGAGCCCCAGCATTTT. Translating it yields CATPAQGTGAEPQHF. The complete variable domain, with remaining parts taken from reference TRBV7-9 and TRBJ1-5, reads DTGVSQNPRHKITKRGQNVTFRCDPISEHNRLYWYRQTLGQGPEFLTYFQNEAQLEKSRLLSDRFSAERPKGSFSTLEIQRTEQGDSAMYLCATPAQGTGAEPQHFGDGTRLSIL.

The CDR3 nucleotides read TGTGCCTCCTTCCGGGGACGGAGAGTCTACGAGCAGTACTTC. This codes for CASFRGRRVYEQYF. The rearrangement links TRBV24-1 to TRBJ2-7, with D possibly being TRBD1 or TRBD2 (5 bases each). The germline CDR1 and CDR2 sequences are KGHDR and SFDVKD. Trimming cost V 12 bases and J 3 bases, with 20 bases left between them. This CDR3 has 14 residues.

In this sample, this clone turned up once. The genes are TRBV5-6 and TRBJ1-5; 9 nucleotides agree with TRBD1. V gave up 4 bases and J gave up 7 bases; unmatched junction bases: 6. In germline, CDR1 is SGHDT, CDR2 YYEEEE. The CDR3 has 14 residues. The CDR3 sequence: CASSRTGGSQPQHF. CDR3 in DNA: TGTGCCAGCAGCCGCACAGGGGGCTCGCAGCCCCAGCATTTT.

The genes are TRBV12-3 or TRBV12-4 and TRBJ2-1; possibly TRBD2 for D (6 bases). V gave up 5 bases and J gave up 15 bases, with 17 bases separating them. The CDR3 runs to 12 residues. The CDR3 nucleotides read TGTGCCAGCAGTGGCCTAGCGTTAGGGGCGTTCTTC. As protein: CASSGLALGAFF.

This rearrangement joins TRBV29-1 to TRBJ2-7; 10 bases agree with TRBD1. The CDR3 spans 13 residues. V dropped 8 bases and J dropped 5; count of bases not matched to a gene: 9. Germline CDR1 is SQVTM and CDR2 is ANQGSEA. Here the CDR3 reads CSPEGQGMDEQYF. CDR3 coding DNA: TGCAGCCCTGAGGGACAGGGGATGGACGAGCAGTACTTC.

J is TRBJ1-6 and V is TRBV6-5, with D maybe TRBD1 (5 bases). This CDR3 contains 16 residues. Germline CDR1 and CDR2: MNHEY and SVGAGI. V was shortened by 3 bases and J by 1 base, with 10 bases between the two germline ends. The CDR3 reads CASSYFRQSYNSPLHF. CDR3 in DNA: TGTGCCAGCAGTTATTTTAGACAGTCCTATAATTCACCCCTCCACTTT.

The V and J genes are TRBV6-5 and TRBJ2-2; D may be TRBD2 (5 bases). Trimming removed 2 bases from V and 9 bases from J, with 13 bases in between. This CDR3 is built from 14 residues. Germline CDR1 is MNHEY and CDR2 is SVGAGI. The CDR3 DNA follows: TGTGCCAGCAGTTACCGGGGAAAAAGGAGGGAGCTGTTTTTT. Translation gives CASSYRGKRRELFF.

V usage is TRBV11-2 and J usage is TRBJ2-3; 9 nucleotides align to TRBD2. The CDR3 extends over 15 amino acids. The J segment lost 4 bases and the V segment lost 1 base, leaving 3 bases of the junction unmatched. Germline CDR1 reads SGHAT; CDR2 reads FQNNGV. The CDR3 DNA sequence: TGTGCCAGCAGCTTAGGGGCGGGAGGGCCAGATACGCAGTATTTT. Its protein product is CASSLGAGGPDTQYF.

V gene TRBV29-1 combines with J gene TRBJ1-2; D unresolved. Per the germline V gene, CDR1 is SQVTM and CDR2 is ANQGSEA. Trimming stripped 4 bases from V and 8 bases from J, with 11 bases between. This CDR3 is built from 11 residues. The CDR3 loop is CSVGQLGGYTF. CDR3 in DNA: TGCAGCGTTGGACAACTCGGGGGCTACACCTTC. Supplemented by reference TRBV29-1 and TRBJ1-2, the full variable domain reads SAVISQKPSRDICQRGTSLTIQCQVDSQVTMMFWYRQQPGQSLTLIATANQGSEATYESGFVIDKFPISRPNLTFSTLTVSNMSPEDSSIYLCSVGQLGGYTFGSGTRLTVV.

The CDR3 sequence is CASSLFTGAEKLFF. Here the CDR3 DNA reads TGCGCCAGCAGCTTGTTTACAGGGGCTGAAAAACTGTTTTTT. This rearrangement joins TRBV5-1 to TRBJ1-4; 7 bases are a match to TRBD1. The CDR3 length is 14 residues. The germline V gene encodes CDR1 SGHRS and CDR2 YFSETQ. The V segment lost 1 base and the J segment 7 bases; nucleotides outside the gene matches: 4.

The J gene is TRBJ2-1, the V gene TRBV7-3; 7 bases align to TRBD2. The CDR3 runs 18 residues. V lost 1 base to trimming and J lost 7 bases; unmatched junction nucleotides: 16. Germline V lookup: CDR1 SGHTA, CDR2 FQGTGA. The CDR3 nucleotides are TGTGCCAGCAGCTTAATGAGTGGGACTAACAGAAACCCTAATGAGCAGTTCTTC. Protein: CASSLMSGTNRNPNEQFF.

This clone was counted a few times. The chain links TRBV5-6 to TRBJ2-7; 8 positions match TRBD1. V was pared by 4 bases and J by 3 bases, with 9 bases of the junction left unmatched. The CDR3 spans 15 residues. The germline CDR1 and CDR2 sequences are SGHDT and YYEEEE. CDR3 in DNA: TGTGCCAGCAGCGGCGGGACAGGCCGAAACTACGAGCAGTACTTC. Encoded protein: CASSGGTGRNYEQYF.

The rearrangement joins TRBV9 to TRBJ2-1; TRBD2 aligns across 10 bases. The CDR3 sequence is 15 residues long. With V trimmed by 3 bases and J by 9 bases, 9 bases remained unmatched. Germline-derived CDR1 and CDR2 are SGDLS and YYNGEE. The CDR3 nucleotides read TGTGCCAGCAGCGAGAGCGGGAGGGCGCTTAGTGAGCAGTTCTTC. It encodes CASSESGRALSEQFF.

Only one count was recorded for this clone. This chain joins TRBV6-2 or TRBV6-3 and TRBJ2-7, with TRBD1 matching over 8 bases. The CDR3 contains 15 residues. Germline assignment: CDR1 MNHEY and CDR2 SVGEGT. The junction had 4 bases not matched to a gene; V was cut back by 2 bases and J by 1 base. The CDR3 nucleotides read TGTGCCAGCAGTTACCCGGGACAGGAGTCCTACGAGCAGTACTTC. Protein: CASSYPGQESYEQYF.

The chain is built from TRBV2 and TRBJ2-5; TRBD1 aligns across 7 bases. Germline V gene lookup returns CDR1 SNHLY and CDR2 FYNNEI. The CDR3 sequence is 14 residues long. The J segment lost 6 bases and the V segment lost 6 bases, leaving 10 bases of the junction unmatched. The CDR3, as DNA: TGTGCCAGCAGCGCGGACAGGTTAGGGAAGACCCAGTACTTC. Translation gives CASSADRLGKTQYF.